These 5 T cell receptor beta chains originate from one sample sequenced in a study of T cell responses to AZD1222 COVID-19 vaccine. Profiling relied on immunoSEQ multiplex PCR, and the TCRdb table lists in-frame clones only, not all of them. The sample shows 95,000 or so clones, 85% to 90% of them seen only once. The sample was peripheral blood, taken on day 0 of AZD1222 vaccination. The receptors come from an adult in good health.

The V call is TRBV24-1, the J call TRBJ2-1; no firm D call. Trimming cost V 2 bases and J 4 bases, with 2 bases left between them. Germline loops: CDR1 KGHDR, CDR2 SFDVKD. The CDR3 is 12 amino acids. CDR3 DNA sequence: TGTGCCACCAGTGATTCTTACAATGAGCAGTTCTTC. Translated, it gives CATSDSYNEQFF.

This clone ranks as medium-sized (0.01 to 0.1%). CDR3 sequence: CASSLGTVNTGELFF. In DNA, the CDR3 is TGTGCCAGCAGCCTTGGGACCGTGAACACCGGGGAGCTGTTTTTT. This chain uses TRBV4-2 with TRBJ2-2; D possibly uses TRBD1 or TRBD2 (5 bases each). V was clipped by 4 bases and J by 1 base, with 10 bases between them. The CDR3 consists of 15 residues. Germline V gene lookup returns CDR1 LGHNA and CDR2 YNFKEQ.

This chain links TRBV27 with TRBJ2-3; D is ambiguous. Germline CDR1 and CDR2: MNHEY and SMNVEV (reference sequence). This CDR3 comprises 14 residues. V lost 0 bases and J 2 bases, leaving 6 bases between the germline ends. The CDR3 sequence: CASSLSTNTDTQYF. CDR3 nucleotide sequence: TGTGCCAGCAGTTTATCCACCAACACAGATACGCAGTATTTT.

This sequence joins TRBV9 and TRBJ2-1; TRBD2 is a possible D gene (6 bases). The CDR3 contains 14 residues. CDR1 is SGDLS and CDR2 is YYNGEE in the germline V gene. The ends were cut back, 0 bases at V and 8 bases at J, with 12 bases in the middle. This chain's CDR3 is CASSVVSASDEQFF. In nucleotides, the CDR3 is TGTGCCAGCAGCGTAGTCAGCGCTAGCGATGAGCAGTTCTTC.

Of note for this clone: Different DNA sequences within this sample yield the same CDR3. This chain joins TRBV7-8 and TRBJ2-7; maybe TRBD1 (5 bases). The CDR3 has 13 amino acids. The V gene's germline CDR1 is SGHVS and CDR2 FQNEAQ. V gave up 3 bases and J gave up 2 bases, with 8 bases separating them. The CDR3 sequence: CASSFGHTYEQYF. The CDR3 DNA sequence: TGTGCCAGCAGCTTTGGACATACCTACGAGCAGTACTTC.